The 8 T cell receptor beta chains listed next were all sequenced from one sample in a study of blood T cell repertoires in COVID-19 (dated by TCRdb to 2020 to 2021). The method was the immunoSEQ multiplex PCR assay. TCRdb re-hosts the immuneACCESS table, in-frame sequences only. Its copies lack some clones; in the studies checked, an unresolved V gene accounts for under half of them, and the cause for the rest is not known. This sample comprises 180,000 or so clones, about 91% of them detected only once. Jointly, the top ten make up roughly 3.7% of the sample. Source material: peripheral blood. The receptor source for this set is a woman aged 25 to 45 with acute or convalescent COVID-19.

The chain carries TRBV30 and TRBJ2-5, with D hard to call. V was shortened by 4 bases and J by 0 bases, with 9 bases between the two germline ends. The germline CDR1 and CDR2 sequences are GTSNPN and SVGIG (reference sequence). The CDR3 extends over 13 amino acids. The DNA for the CDR3 is TGTGCCTGGAATCCGGAGTACCAAGAGACCCAGTACTTC. It encodes CAWNPEYQETQYF.

The rearrangement links TRBV5-1 to TRBJ1-2, with D possibly matching TRBD1 (5 bases). V was pared by 1 base and J by 4 bases, with 11 bases between. This CDR3 has 14 residues. The germline V gene encodes CDR1 SGHRS and CDR2 YFSETQ. The CDR3 region is CASSLQTASYGYTF. The CDR3 DNA reads as TGCGCCAGCAGCTTGCAGACAGCAAGCTATGGCTACACCTTC.

The CDR3 DNA sequence: TGTGCCAGCCGTCTTAGGGAGGGAGGGGACGAGCAGTACTTC. The encoded protein is CASRLREGGDEQYF. The rearrangement joins TRBV11-3 to TRBJ2-7, with 7 bases matching TRBD2. The CDR3 extends over 14 amino acids. The V gene end was trimmed by 8 bases and the J gene end by 5 bases; junction bases not matched to a gene: 12. Germline CDR1 SGHNT, CDR2 YENEEA.

This chain uses TRBV19 with TRBJ2-1; D perhaps matches TRBD2 (7 bases). Germline V gives CDR1 LNHDA, CDR2 SQIVND (reference sequence). This CDR3 comprises 17 residues. Trimming pared 2 bases from V and 5 bases from J, leaving 19 bases between. CDR3 region: CASSIWGGAGQNNEQFF. CDR3 nucleotides: TGTGCCAGTAGTATATGGGGGGGCGCGGGACAAAACAATGAGCAGTTCTTC.

The chain links TRBV6-5 to TRBJ2-7; D is possibly TRBD1 (5 bases). V lost 0 bases to trimming and J lost 0 bases, with 12 bases between them. This CDR3 is 16 amino acids long. Germline V gene lookup returns CDR1 MNHEY and CDR2 SVGAGI. The CDR3 loop is CASSYSYRRSSYEQYF. CDR3 sequence (DNA): TGTGCCAGCAGTTACTCGTACAGGCGGAGCTCCTACGAGCAGTACTTC.

The J gene is TRBJ1-5, the V gene TRBV5-8, with 7 bases identical to TRBD1. Trimming cost V 9 bases and J 2 bases; bases outside gene matches: 8. The CDR3 runs to 14 residues. Looked up from germline, CDR1 is SGHTS and CDR2 is YDEGEE. The CDR3 reads CATFPGQGNQPQHF. The CDR3 DNA follows: TGTGCCACATTCCCCGGACAGGGCAATCAGCCCCAGCATTTT.

The chain couples TRBV5-1 to TRBJ2-1; 8 bases fit TRBD2. The length of the CDR3 is 14 residues. Germline V gene lookup returns CDR1 SGHRS and CDR2 YFSETQ. V lost 4 bases, J lost 12 bases, and 12 bases stayed unmatched. CDR3 protein: CASSPPRTAGGQFF. CDR3 sequence (DNA): TGCGCCAGCAGCCCTCCCCGCACGGCGGGAGGGCAGTTCTTC.

The gene calls are TRBV6-1 and TRBJ2-1; 10 nucleotides agree with TRBD2. This CDR3 is 16 amino acids long. Germline V gene lookup returns CDR1 MNHNS and CDR2 SASEGT. The V segment lost 4 bases and the J segment 5 bases; nucleotides outside the gene matches: 8. The CDR3 loop is CASSGRLAGRHNEQFF. CDR3 DNA sequence: TGTGCCAGCAGTGGCCGACTAGCGGGTCGACACAATGAGCAGTTCTTC.